Listed below are T cell receptor beta chains from one sample, sequenced in a study of T cell repertoires in cytomegalovirus infection. TCRdb itself ran the reads through MiXCR, one entry per CDR3 protein. The sample lists approximately 110,000 distinct CDR3 sequences; more than 25% were seen once. These receptors are not linked to any known antigen. The starting material was CD8+ T cells from cultured PBMCs, obtained from culture after CMV antigen stimulation. The receptors originated from a human donor in good health (CMV status not recorded). Some clones in this sample may be carry-over from other donors' samples. Both conserved end residues are part of each CDR3. The order of the fields is V gene, clone size, D gene, J gene, CDR3 protein, CDR3 DNA. The D gene is left open where the match is weak. A row's size may be missing; if present it is once, few, many or a size class.

V gene: TRBV19; clone size: many; D gene: -; J gene: TRBJ2-4; CDR3 protein: CASSQQDNIQYF; CDR3 DNA: TGTGCCAGTAGTCAGCAGGATAACATTCAGTACTTC
V gene: TRBV7-9; clone size: -; D gene: -; J gene: TRBJ2-7; CDR3 protein: CANSLTIQGTYEQYF; CDR3 DNA: TGTGCCAACAGTCTTACCATACAGGGTACCTACGAGCAGTACTTC
V gene: TRBV12-3/TRBV12-4; clone size: -; D gene: TRBD1; J gene: TRBJ2-5; CDR3 protein: CASSLGGQLQETQYF; CDR3 DNA: TGTGCCAGCAGTTTAGGGGGACAGTTGCAAGAGACCCAGTACTTC
V gene: TRBV7-9; clone size: few; D gene: -; J gene: TRBJ1-3; CDR3 protein: CASSLALGTAGNTIYF; CDR3 DNA: TGTGCCAGCAGCTTAGCGCTAGGAACTGCCGGAAACACCATATATTTT
V gene: TRBV6-8; clone size: -; D gene: TRBD2; J gene: TRBJ2-1; CDR3 protein: CASSVRGTSGGSSYNEQFF; CDR3 DNA: TGTGCCAGCAGCGTGCGGGGGACTAGCGGGGGGAGCTCCTACAATGAGCAGTTCTTC
V gene: TRBV7-8; clone size: few; D gene: TRBD1; J gene: TRBJ1-1; CDR3 protein: CASSLAQGGTNTEAFF; CDR3 DNA: TGTGCCAGCAGCTTAGCGCAGGGGGGTACGAACACTGAAGCTTTCTTT
V gene: TRBV2; clone size: -; D gene: -; J gene: TRBJ2-2; CDR3 protein: CASRPPEAGYTGELFF; CDR3 DNA: TGTGCCAGCAGGCCTCCTGAGGCAGGGTACACCGGGGAGCTGTTTTTT
V gene: TRBV7-8; clone size: medium-sized; D gene: -; J gene: TRBJ2-7; CDR3 protein: CASSLARPNSYEQYF; CDR3 DNA: TGTGCCAGCAGCTTAGCCAGACCTAACTCCTACGAGCAGTACTTC
V gene: TRBV4-1; clone size: -; D gene: -; J gene: TRBJ1-1; CDR3 protein: CASSQEAGAVNTEAFF; CDR3 DNA: TGCGCCAGCAGCCAGGAAGCAGGGGCCGTGAACACTGAAGCTTTCTTT
V gene: TRBV19; clone size: -; D gene: TRBD1; J gene: TRBJ1-2; CDR3 protein: CASRDRLRGARYGYTF; CDR3 DNA: TGTGCCAGTAGAGATAGGCTCAGGGGGGCCCGGTATGGCTACACCTTC
V gene: TRBV6-6; clone size: -; D gene: -; J gene: TRBJ2-2; CDR3 protein: CASSYQRGVGEQIIAGELFF; CDR3 DNA: TGTGCCAGCAGTTACCAACGAGGTGTAGGGGAGCAGATAATTGCCGGGGAGCTGTTTTTT
V gene: TRBV25-1; clone size: few; D gene: -; J gene: TRBJ2-3; CDR3 protein: CASSELGHTSSTATDTQYF; CDR3 DNA: TGTGCCAGCAGTGAGTTGGGCCATACCTCTTCGACGGCCACAGATACGCAGTATTTT
V gene: TRBV7-9; clone size: -; D gene: -; J gene: TRBJ2-2; CDR3 protein: CACSLGHRSSAGELFF; CDR3 DNA: TGTGCCTGCAGCTTAGGTCATCGGAGTAGTGCCGGGGAGCTGTTTTTT
V gene: TRBV28; clone size: -; D gene: TRBD1; J gene: TRBJ1-5; CDR3 protein: CASQTGRQPQHF; CDR3 DNA: TGTGCCAGCCAGACAGGGCGGCAGCCCCAGCATTTT
V gene: TRBV4-1; clone size: once; D gene: -; J gene: TRBJ2-2; CDR3 protein: CASSQIQFTGELFF; CDR3 DNA: TGCGCCAGCAGCCAAATTCAGTTCACCGGGGAGCTGTTTTTT